This TCR beta chain originates from a study of T cell responses to AZD1222 COVID-19 vaccine. Study observations and caveats: Vaccine-associated CD4 TCRs spanned spike, dominant at 160-218 and 743-854. Breadth and depth of Spike-specific TCRs rose after two AZD1222 doses.

The CDR3 covers 13 residues. V was clipped by 4 bases and J by 3 bases, with 10 bases between them. Looked up from germline, CDR1 is SGHDN and CDR2 is FVKESK. About this clone: Antigen specificity is unknown.

Produced via immunoSEQ multiplex PCR; TCRdb's table is partial and in-frame only. The data contain some 120,000 clones, around 88% of them singletons. This receptor was taken from an adult in good health. Sequences were derived from peripheral blood, sampled on day 0 of AZD1222 vaccination. The gene calls are TRBV14 and TRBJ2-7; D not resolved. The CDR3 is CASSRGPFYEQYF. The DNA of the CDR3 is TGTGCCAGCAGCCGAGGCCCCTTCTACGAGCAGTACTTC.